This T cell receptor (beta chain) is from a study of T cell repertoires in cytomegalovirus infection. Study context: Public signatures in TCR beta pointed to CMV infection and matching HLA type.

This clonotype was counted ten times or more. The antigen is undetermined. The germline CDR1 and CDR2 sequences are SGHVS and FNYEAQ. There are 16 residues in the CDR3. Unmatched junction bases numbered 11, after V lost 5 bases and J lost 3 bases. MiXCR, run by TCRdb on the reads, gives a single entry per CDR3 protein. The table lists roughly 320,000 distinct CDR3 sequences, around a tenth of them singletons. Study results and caveats: Summed public TCR beta family frequency identified CMV carriers bearing the relevant HLA. HLA-C-restricted, CMV-specific TCR beta clonotypes were dominant ex vivo.

The TCR was taken from a human donor in good health (CMV status not recorded). Some clones in this sample may be carry-over from other donors' samples. Sequenced material: PBMCs. The chain has TRBV7-6 and TRBJ2-5; 8 bases are a match to TRBD1. The chain's CDR3 is CASSGIWVTGEETQYF. CDR3 nucleotides: TGTGCCAGCAGCGGTATTTGGGTGACAGGGGAAGAGACCCAGTACTTC.